The source of this T cell receptor (beta chain) is a study of T cells in Graves' hyperthyroidism and ophthalmopathy. This clonotype was seen many times. Its matching antigen is unknown. Any patient presenting with uncontrolled infection, other autoimmune disease, pregnancy or lactation was left out. Clinical symptoms, serum thyroxine, TRAb, thyroid ultrasound and orbital computed tomography established diagnosis. From RNA transcripts, TCR beta CDR3 regions were amplified. An initial round of RT-PCR targeting the TCR CDR3 relied on the HTBI primer set. Each CDR3 protein gets one entry after TCRdb re-called the multiplex PCR reads with MiXCR. The data show around 250,000 distinct CDR3 sequences, with around 24% seen just once and roughly 35% held by the top ten. V lost 3 bases, J lost 2 bases, and 5 bases stayed unmatched. CDR1 is SGHRS, CDR2 YFSETQ, per germline. This CDR3 is 14 amino acids long. Study observations and caveats: Within blood appeared most thyroid clonotypes that had expanded above 0.001. Ophthalmopathy and stable hyperthyroidism were separated by a 13 V-J model.

The receptor was derived from a woman between 35 and 50 years old with Graves' ophthalmopathy. This chain links TRBV5-1 with TRBJ2-7; TRBD1 matches at 7 bases. Input material: blood. The CDR3 spells CASSSGQAPYEQYF. CDR3 nucleotides: TGCGCCAGCAGCTCCGGACAGGCGCCCTACGAGCAGTACTTC.